One sample yielded the 24 T cell receptor beta chains listed below, sequenced in a study of T cell responses to AZD1222 COVID-19 vaccine. Sequenced by immunoSEQ multiplex PCR; TCRdb stores in-frame clones only, minus some. The table has tens of thousands of clones, under 95% seen once. Sample: peripheral blood, taken on day 0 of MenACWY control vaccination. The receptors shown here come from an adult in good health.

The chain couples TRBV6-1 to TRBJ1-2; the D is unclear. The germline gives CDR1 MNHNS, CDR2 SASEGT. The CDR3 covers 16 residues. Trimming pared 2 bases from V and 4 bases from J, leaving 17 bases between. CDR3 DNA sequence: TGTGCCAGCAGTGAACTTCCCCGAGGGAGGGCCTATGGCTACACCTTC. It encodes CASSELPRGRAYGYTF.

The table lists this clone with a count of one. V usage is TRBV5-1 and J usage is TRBJ2-1; TRBD2 matches at 11 bases. The J segment lost 4 bases and the V segment lost 4 bases, leaving 10 bases of the junction unmatched. CDR3 length equals 17 residues. CDR1 is SGHRS and CDR2 is YFSETQ in the germline V gene. CDR3 protein: CASSDGTSGKFYNEQFF. The DNA for the CDR3 is TGCGCCAGCAGCGACGGGACTAGCGGAAAATTTTACAATGAGCAGTTCTTC.

V is TRBV6-1 and J is TRBJ1-2; TRBD1 matches at 8 bases. V lost 2 bases and J lost 4; bases outside the gene matches: 6. In germline, CDR1 is MNHNS, CDR2 SASEGT. The CDR3 is made up of 15 amino acids. For the CDR3, the DNA is TGTGCCAGCAGTGAATATGGACAGGGCTCCTATGGCTACACCTTC. Protein: CASSEYGQGSYGYTF.

This clone was picked up one time. The chain has TRBV6-2 or TRBV6-3 and TRBJ2-3; D remains ambiguous. V was cut by 2 bases and J by 3 bases, with 12 bases left in between. Germline loops: CDR1 MNHEY, CDR2 SVGEGT. The CDR3 has 15 residues. The CDR3 nucleotides are TGTGCCAGCAGTTACCCCCAGGCGCGGACAGATACGCAGTATTTT. It specifies CASSYPQARTDTQYF.

The genes are TRBV5-5 and TRBJ2-7, with 7 bases fitting TRBD1. CDR3 length equals 14 residues. The trim removed 6 bases at V and 2 bases at J, leaving 8 bases unmatched. Germline CDR1 and CDR2: SGHKS and YYEKEE (reference sequence). Written as DNA, the CDR3 is TGTGCCAGCAACCATGGGGACAGCACCTACGAGCAGTACTTC. Translation gives CASNHGDSTYEQYF.

CDR3 in DNA: TGTGCCAGCAGCAATGCTGGGACAGTCGGGGAGACCCAGTACTTC. This encodes CASSNAGTVGETQYF. The chain recombines TRBV7-9 with TRBJ2-5, with 7 bases that match TRBD1. Trimming cost V 5 bases and J 5 bases; bases outside gene matches: 11. There are 15 residues in the CDR3. Per the germline V gene, CDR1 is SEHNR and CDR2 is FQNEAQ (reference sequence).

The rearrangement uses TRBV6-5 and TRBJ1-1; tentatively, D is TRBD1 (5 bases). The germline gives CDR1 MNHEY, CDR2 SVGAGI. V shed 8 bases and J shed 6 bases, with 16 bases lying between them. This CDR3 comprises 13 residues. The CDR3 coding sequence is TGTGCCAGCTGGGGGGGTCTTGGCGCTGAAGCTTTCTTT. It codes for CASWGGLGAEAFF.

The chain couples TRBV18 to TRBJ2-3; a possible D gene is TRBD2 (6 bases). The V end was cut by 6 bases, the J end by 0 bases, with 13 bases between. This CDR3 region has 15 residues. Germline V lookup: CDR1 KGHSH, CDR2 LQKENI. The CDR3 loop reads CASSRETASTDTQYF. In nucleotides, the CDR3 is TGTGCCAGCTCTCGGGAGACGGCTAGCACAGATACGCAGTATTTT.

This chain connects TRBV7-2 to TRBJ2-3; no firm D call. The germline V gene encodes CDR1 SGHTA and CDR2 FQGNSA. The CDR3 runs 13 residues. The germline V and J ends were trimmed by 4 bases and 2 bases, with 7 bases remaining between them. The chain's CDR3 is CASSSAYTDTQYF. DNA of the CDR3: TGTGCCAGCAGCTCTGCATACACAGATACGCAGTATTTT.

This rearrangement joins TRBV2 to TRBJ2-1, with D maybe TRBD2 (5 bases). This CDR3 region has 14 residues. CDR1 and CDR2 (germline): SNHLY, FYNNEI. V lost 5 bases and J lost 4, with 12 bases in between. The chain's CDR3 is CASSQLPGYNEQFF. The CDR3 coding sequence is TGTGCCAGCAGTCAATTACCGGGGTACAATGAGCAGTTCTTC.

V is TRBV6-5 and J is TRBJ1-2; D is unresolved. This CDR3 has 12 amino acids. Per germline, CDR1 MNHEY and CDR2 SVGAGI. The germline V and J ends were trimmed by 6 bases and 8 bases, with 13 bases remaining between them. This chain's CDR3 is CASRRGSGGYTF. Written as DNA, the CDR3 is TGTGCCAGCAGGAGAGGTTCAGGAGGCTACACCTTC.

The chain couples TRBV6-5 to TRBJ2-1; 14 nucleotides agree with TRBD2. CDR1 is MNHEY, CDR2 SVGAGI, per germline. The CDR3 covers 15 residues. V gave up 6 bases and J gave up 10 bases; unmatched junction bases: 8. The CDR3 spells CASRSGLAGDREQFF. For the CDR3, the DNA is TGTGCCAGCAGGTCGGGACTAGCGGGAGATAGGGAGCAGTTCTTC.

V gene TRBV6-6 combines with J gene TRBJ2-7; D ambiguous. This CDR3 is built from 12 residues. Germline lookup yields CDR1 MNHNY and CDR2 SVGAGI (reference sequence). Trimming removed 9 bases from V and 2 bases from J, with 11 bases in between. CDR3 region: CASSPGTYEQYF. For the CDR3, the DNA is TGTGCCAGTTCGCCAGGCACCTACGAGCAGTACTTC.

V is TRBV19 and J is TRBJ2-4; 10 bases match TRBD2. Per germline, CDR1 LNHDA and CDR2 SQIVND (reference sequence). With 7 bases clipped from V and 4 bases from J, the junction kept 7 bases outside the gene matches. The CDR3 consists of 15 residues. CDR3 in amino acids: CASMPSGSPKNIQYF. In DNA form, the CDR3 reads TGTGCCAGTATGCCTAGCGGGAGTCCAAAAAACATTCAGTACTTC. Drawing the rest from reference TRBV19 and TRBJ2-4, the complete variable domain is DGGITQSPKYLFRKEGQNVTLSCEQNLNHDAMYWYRQDPGQGLRLIYYSQIVNDFQKGDIAEGYSVSREKKESFPLTVTSAQKNPTAFYLCASMPSGSPKNIQYFGAGTRLSVL.

V gene TRBV5-4 combines with J gene TRBJ1-1; no reliable D call. V lost 5 bases and J 6 bases, leaving 20 bases between the germline ends. This CDR3 has 15 amino acids. Germline CDR1 is SGHNT and CDR2 is YYREEE (reference sequence). The chain's CDR3 is CASSPSQVHRAEAFF. The CDR3 DNA sequence: TGTGCCAGCAGTCCGTCGCAGGTTCATAGGGCTGAAGCTTTCTTT.

The chain recombines TRBV15 with TRBJ2-1; 7 positions agree with TRBD2. Looked up from germline, CDR1 is LNHNV and CDR2 is YYDKDF (reference sequence). Unmatched junction bases numbered 12, after V lost 6 bases and J lost 10 bases. This CDR3 comprises 14 residues. This chain's CDR3 is CATSYRAEGGEQFF. CDR3 DNA sequence: TGTGCCACCAGTTACCGGGCTGAGGGAGGGGAGCAGTTCTTC.

The chain has TRBV5-4 and TRBJ2-3; 8 bases line up with TRBD2. J lost 1 base, V lost 0 bases, and 7 bases had no gene match. The germline V gene has CDR1 SGHNT and CDR2 YYREEE (reference sequence). This CDR3 contains 17 residues. The CDR3 sequence: CASSLGGGRGGTDTQYF. The DNA for the CDR3 is TGTGCCAGCAGCTTGGGAGGTGGGCGGGGGGGCACAGATACGCAGTATTTT.

V gene TRBV6-4 combines with J gene TRBJ2-2, with D unclear. Germline CDR1 reads MRHNA; CDR2 reads SNTAGT. CDR3 size: 12 residues. V lost 6 bases to trimming and J lost 0 bases, with 2 bases between them. Here the CDR3 reads CASRTNTGELFF. Written as DNA, the CDR3 is TGTGCCAGCAGAACGAACACCGGGGAGCTGTTTTTT.

Regarding this clone: The DNA is left out, because the CDR3 cannot be placed on it with certainty; the CDR3 is given as TCRdb lists it. The rearrangement links TRBV22-1 to TRBJ2-2; TRBD1, the table's D call, lacks a check against the DNA. TRBV22-1 constitutes a pseudogene. The CDR3 has 18 residues if both end residues are counted. Here the CDR3 reads CPGSAFMFGAGNTGELFF.

This chain links TRBV10-3 with TRBJ1-4, with 7 bases identical to TRBD1. The CDR3 has 13 residues. Germline values: CDR1 ENHRY, CDR2 SYGVKD. Trimming at V came to 11 bases and at J to 5 bases, leaving 8 bases not matched to a gene. The CDR3 here is CAHSQGENEKLFF. The CDR3 nucleotides read TGTGCCCACAGTCAGGGGGAAAATGAAAAACTGTTTTTT.

The chain uses TRBV7-2 and TRBJ1-5, with D perhaps matching TRBD1 (5 bases). Germline V CDR1 and CDR2: SGHTA, FQGNSA. The V end was cut by 5 bases, the J end by 9 bases, with 17 bases between. CDR3 length: 14 residues. CDR3 amino acids: CASSPGTPEMPQHF. The DNA of the CDR3 is TGTGCCAGCAGCCCCGGGACGCCCGAAATGCCCCAGCATTTT.

This clone came up once. The rearrangement uses TRBV5-1 and TRBJ2-7, with TRBD1 identical over 7 bases. The CDR3 runs to 14 residues. The V segment lost 3 bases and the J segment 5 bases; nucleotides outside the gene matches: 8. Germline-derived CDR1 and CDR2 are SGHRS and YFSETQ. The CDR3 is CASSSGQVGNEQYF. In DNA, the CDR3 is TGCGCCAGCAGCTCCGGACAGGTTGGCAACGAGCAGTACTTC.

The chain uses TRBV3-1 (or the pseudogene TRBV3-2) and TRBJ2-7; possibly TRBD1 for D (5 bases). The length of the CDR3 is 15 residues. Trimming shortened V by 1 base and J by 3 bases, and 13 bases separated the two germline ends. Germline V gene sequence: CDR1 LGHDT, CDR2 YNNKEL (reference sequence). The chain's CDR3 is CASSQGQGRGYEQYF. CDR3 sequence (DNA): TGTGCCAGCAGCCAAGGGCAGGGAAGAGGCTACGAGCAGTACTTC.

The chain recombines TRBV5-6 with TRBJ2-5; D is possibly TRBD2 (6 bases). Trimming took off 3 bases at V and 4 bases at J, with 13 bases between the two ends. The CDR3 has 14 residues. CDR1 and CDR2 from the germline V gene are SGHDT and YYEEEE. The CDR3 nucleotides read TGTGCCAGCAGCTACCCCGGGACTCCAGAGACCCAGTACTTC. It specifies CASSYPGTPETQYF.